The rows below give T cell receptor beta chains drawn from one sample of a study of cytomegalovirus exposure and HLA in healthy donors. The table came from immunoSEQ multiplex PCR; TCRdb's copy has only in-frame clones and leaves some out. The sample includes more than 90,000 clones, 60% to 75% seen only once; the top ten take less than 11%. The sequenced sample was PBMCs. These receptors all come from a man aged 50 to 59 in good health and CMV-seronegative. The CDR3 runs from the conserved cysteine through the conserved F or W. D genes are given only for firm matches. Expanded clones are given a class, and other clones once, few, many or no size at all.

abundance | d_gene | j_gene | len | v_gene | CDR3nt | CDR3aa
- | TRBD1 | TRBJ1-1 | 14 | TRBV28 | TGTGCCAGCAGTTTCCCCTTGCGGACAGGGCAAGCTTTCTTT | CASSFPLRTGQAFF
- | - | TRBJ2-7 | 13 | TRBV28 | TGTGCCAGCAGCCGGTCCAGGGCCATCGAGCAGTACTTC | CASSRSRAIEQYF
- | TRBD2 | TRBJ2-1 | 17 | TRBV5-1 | TGCGCCAGCAGCTTGGGTGTAGCGGGGGGGCCATGGAATGAGCAGTTCTTC | CASSLGVAGGPWNEQFF
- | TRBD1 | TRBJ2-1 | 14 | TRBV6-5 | TGTGCCAGCAGTTGGGACAGGTCAGCGAATGAGCAGTTCTTC | CASSWDRSANEQFF
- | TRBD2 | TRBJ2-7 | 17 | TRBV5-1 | TGCGCCAGCAGCGGCGGGGGGTCGGTAGCGGGGTTGTACGAGCAGTACTTC | CASSGGGSVAGLYEQYF
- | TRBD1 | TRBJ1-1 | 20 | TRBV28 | TGTGCCAGCAGTTTCGGGACAGGGGGCGGATCTTCCCTACGAAACACTGAAGCTTTCTTT | CASSFGTGGGSSLRNTEAFF
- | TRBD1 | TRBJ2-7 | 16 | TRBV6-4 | TGTGCCAGCAGTGATCCTGACAGGGTCATCACTTACGAGCAGTACTTC | CASSDPDRVITYEQYF
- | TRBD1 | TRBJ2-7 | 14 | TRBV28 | TGTGCCAGCAGGACCGGGACAGGTCGGTACGAGCAGTACTTC | CASRTGTGRYEQYF
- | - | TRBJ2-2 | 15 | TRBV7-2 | TGTGCCAGCAGCTTAACTGGGGGCCCCACCGGGGAGCTGTTTTTT | CASSLTGGPTGELFF
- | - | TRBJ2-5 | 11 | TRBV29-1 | TGCAGCACCACACCTGAAGAGACCCAGTACTTC | CSTTPEETQYF
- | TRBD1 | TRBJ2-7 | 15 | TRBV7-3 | TGTGCCAGCAGCCCGTCAGGGACAGGGGTCTGGGAGCAGTACTTC | CASSPSGTGVWEQYF
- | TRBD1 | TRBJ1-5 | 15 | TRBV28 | TGTGCCAGCAGGTTCCAGGGGGCTAGCAATCAGCCCCAGCATTTT | CASRFQGASNQPQHF
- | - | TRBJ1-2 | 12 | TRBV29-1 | TGCAGCGCTGTCTCTAGGAACTATGGCTACACCTTC | CSAVSRNYGYTF
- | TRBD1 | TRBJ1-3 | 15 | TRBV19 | TGTGCCAGTAGTACTACAGGGGGATCTGGAAACACCATATATTTT | CASSTTGGSGNTIYF
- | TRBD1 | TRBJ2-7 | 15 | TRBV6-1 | TGTGCCAGCAGAGCCGGGACAGGCCTCTCCTACGAGCAGTACTTC | CASRAGTGLSYEQYF
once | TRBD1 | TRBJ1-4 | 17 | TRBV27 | TGTGCCACTACGGACAGGGGAGGCCCGGGGACTAATGAAAAACTGTTTTTT | CATTDRGGPGTNEKLFF
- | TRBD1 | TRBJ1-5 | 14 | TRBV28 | TGTGCCAGCAGTCCTAGACAGGGGCGTCAGCCCCAGCATTTT | CASSPRQGRQPQHF
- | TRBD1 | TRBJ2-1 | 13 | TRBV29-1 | TGCAGCGTTCACCCAGGGGGCGCAAATGAGCAGTTCTTC | CSVHPGGANEQFF
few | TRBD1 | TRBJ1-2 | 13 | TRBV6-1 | TGTGCCAGCAGGATCCCAGGGGGCGACGGCTACACCTTC | CASRIPGGDGYTF
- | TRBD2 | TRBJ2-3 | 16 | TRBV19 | TGTGCCACCAAGGAGACTAGCGGGATTAAGAAGGATACGCAGTATTTT | CATKETSGIKKDTQYF
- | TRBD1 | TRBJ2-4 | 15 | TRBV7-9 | TGTGCCAGCAGCTTAGCCCCGGGACAGGGGAACATTCAGTACTTC | CASSLAPGQGNIQYF
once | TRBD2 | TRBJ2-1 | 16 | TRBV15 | TGTGCCACCAGCCCTCGGGCTAGCGGGAGCAACAATGAGCAGTTCTTC | CATSPRASGSNNEQFF
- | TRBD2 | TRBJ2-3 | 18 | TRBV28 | TGTGCCAGCAGCTCCGGGACTAGCGGGAGGATAGACACAGATACGCAGTATTTT | CASSSGTSGRIDTDTQYF
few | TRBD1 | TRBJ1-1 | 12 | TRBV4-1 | TGCGCCAGCAGCCTACAGGGGACTGAAGCTTTCTTT | CASSLQGTEAFF
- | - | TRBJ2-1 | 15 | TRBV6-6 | TGTGCCAGCAGGGACGACACTTCCCGGGGCAATGAGCAGTTCTTC | CASRDDTSRGNEQFF
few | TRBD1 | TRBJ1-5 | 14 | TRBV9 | TGTGCCAGCAGCCGGACAGGGCAAAATCAGCCCCAGCATTTT | CASSRTGQNQPQHF
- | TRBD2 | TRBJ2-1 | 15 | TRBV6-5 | TGTGCCAGCAGTTACCGGCTAGCGGGGGGTAATGAGCAGTTCTTC | CASSYRLAGGNEQFF
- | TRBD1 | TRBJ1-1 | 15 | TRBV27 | TGTGCCAGCAGTCCCATCCACTCCGGGACAGGCGAAGCTTTCTTT | CASSPIHSGTGEAFF
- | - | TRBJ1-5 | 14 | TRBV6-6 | TGTGCCAGCAGTAGGACAGATAGCAATCAGCCCCAGCATTTT | CASSRTDSNQPQHF
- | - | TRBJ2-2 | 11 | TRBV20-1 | TGCAGTGCTAGAGCCCCAAGGGAGCTGTTTTTT | CSARAPRELFF
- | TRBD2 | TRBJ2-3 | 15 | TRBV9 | TGTGCCAGCAGCGTAGCTGGGGCGGGGGGAGATACGCAGTATTTT | CASSVAGAGGDTQYF
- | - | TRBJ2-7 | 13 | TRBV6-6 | TGTGCCAGCAGTACAGGAAACTTCTACGAGCAGTACTTC | CASSTGNFYEQYF
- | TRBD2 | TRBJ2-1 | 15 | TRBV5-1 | TGCGCCAGCAGCCCGGGGGGGCCCCGGGCCAATGAGCAGTTCTTC | CASSPGGPRANEQFF
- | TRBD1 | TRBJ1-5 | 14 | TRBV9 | TGTGCCAGCAGCAAGACAGGGAACAATCAGCCCCAGCATTTT | CASSKTGNNQPQHF
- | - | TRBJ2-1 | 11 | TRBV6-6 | TGTGCCAGCAGTCCTCTAGGTGAGCAGTTCTTC | CASSPLGEQFF
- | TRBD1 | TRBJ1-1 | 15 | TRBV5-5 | TGTGCCAGCAGCTTAGCCGGGACAGGGGGCACTGAAGCTTTCTTT | CASSLAGTGGTEAFF
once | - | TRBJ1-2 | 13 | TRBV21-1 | TGTGCCAGCACCACAGGGGGAGACTATGGCTACACCTTC | CASTTGGDYGYTF
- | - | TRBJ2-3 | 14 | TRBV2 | TGTGCCAGCAGGTCAGACACAAGCACAGATACGCAGTATTTT | CASRSDTSTDTQYF
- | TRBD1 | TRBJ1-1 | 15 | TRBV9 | TGTGCCAGCAGCGTAGATGGACAGGGCGGCACTGAAGCTTTCTTT | CASSVDGQGGTEAFF
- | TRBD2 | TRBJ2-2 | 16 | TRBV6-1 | TGTGCCAGCAGTGAAGTTCTAGCGGGGGGCGCCGGGGAGCTGTTTTTT | CASSEVLAGGAGELFF
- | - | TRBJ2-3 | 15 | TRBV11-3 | TGTGCCAGCAGCTTAGGGCAGGAAAAGTCAGATACGCAGTATTTT | CASSLGQEKSDTQYF
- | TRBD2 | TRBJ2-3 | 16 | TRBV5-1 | TGCGCCAGCAGCTCTCGACTAGCGGGGGGCACAGATACGCAGTATTTT | CASSSRLAGGTDTQYF
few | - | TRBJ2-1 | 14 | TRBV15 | TGTGCCACCAGCAGACACAAGAACTACAATGAGCAGTTCTTC | CATSRHKNYNEQFF
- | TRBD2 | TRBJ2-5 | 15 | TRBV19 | TGTGCCGCTGGGGCCAGCGGGGGCCGGGTGGAGACCCAGTACTTC | CAAGASGGRVETQYF
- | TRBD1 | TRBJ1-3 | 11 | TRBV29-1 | TGCAGCGTGACAGGGGAGAACACCATATATTTT | CSVTGENTIYF
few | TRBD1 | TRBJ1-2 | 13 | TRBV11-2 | TGTGCCAGCAGTCAAGACAGGGACTATGGCTACACCTTC | CASSQDRDYGYTF
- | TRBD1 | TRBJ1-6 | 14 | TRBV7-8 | TGTGCCAGCAGCTTAGACAGGGGTAATTCACCCCTCCACTTT | CASSLDRGNSPLHF
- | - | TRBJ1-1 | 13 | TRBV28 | TGTGCCAGCAGGTCCGGACAGTTGATGGAAGCTTTCTTT | CASRSGQLMEAFF
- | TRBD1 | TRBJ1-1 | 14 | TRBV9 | TGTGCCAGCAGCCTAGGGACAGGTGGCACTGAAGCTTTCTTT | CASSLGTGGTEAFF
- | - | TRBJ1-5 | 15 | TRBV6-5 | TGTGCCAGCAGTGGGGAGAGGCTAAAGGTGCAGCCCCAGCATTTT | CASSGERLKVQPQHF
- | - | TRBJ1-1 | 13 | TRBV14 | TGTGCCAGCAGCCAAGGAGTGAACACTGAAGCTTTCTTT | CASSQGVNTEAFF
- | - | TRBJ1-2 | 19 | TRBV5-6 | TGTGCCAGCAGCTCCCCAATTGGACAGCGTTCCGTTCTTCTCTATGGCTACACCTTC | CASSSPIGQRSVLLYGYTF
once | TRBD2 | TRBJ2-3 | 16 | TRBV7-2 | TGTGCCAGCAGGTCTACTAGCGGGAGATACACAGATACGCAGTATTTT | CASRSTSGRYTDTQYF
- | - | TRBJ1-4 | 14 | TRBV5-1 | TGCGCCAGCAGCTTGGCCCAGGGAGGTGAAAAACTGTTTTTT | CASSLAQGGEKLFF
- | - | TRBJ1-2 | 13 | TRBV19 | TGTGCCAGTAAACAACAGGGAAACTATGGCTACACCTTC | CASKQQGNYGYTF
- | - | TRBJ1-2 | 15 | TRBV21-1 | TGTGCCCGCCTACATCTAGGGGACAGGGGCTATGGCTACACCTTC | CARLHLGDRGYGYTF
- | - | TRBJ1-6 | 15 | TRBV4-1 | TGCGCCAGCAGCCAAGGGAGCTCCTATAATTCACCCCTCCACTTT | CASSQGSSYNSPLHF